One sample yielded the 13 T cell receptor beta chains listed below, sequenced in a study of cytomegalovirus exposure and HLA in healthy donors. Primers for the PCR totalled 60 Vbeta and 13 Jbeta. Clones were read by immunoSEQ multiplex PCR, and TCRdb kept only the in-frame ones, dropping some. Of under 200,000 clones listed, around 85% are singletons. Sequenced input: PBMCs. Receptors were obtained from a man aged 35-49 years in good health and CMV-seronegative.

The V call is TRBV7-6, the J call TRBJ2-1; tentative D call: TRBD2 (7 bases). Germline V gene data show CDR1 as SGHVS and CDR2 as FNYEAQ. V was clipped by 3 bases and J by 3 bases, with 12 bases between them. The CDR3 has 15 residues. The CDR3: CASSLGGGNYNEQFF. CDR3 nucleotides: TGTGCCAGCAGCTTGGGCGGGGGCAACTACAATGAGCAGTTCTTC.

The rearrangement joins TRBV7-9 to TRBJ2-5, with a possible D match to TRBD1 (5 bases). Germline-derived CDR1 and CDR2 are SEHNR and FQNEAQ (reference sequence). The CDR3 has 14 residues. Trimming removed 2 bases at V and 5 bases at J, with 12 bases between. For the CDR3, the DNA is TGTGCCAGCAGCTTAAACGCCCCAGGGGAGACCCAGTACTTC. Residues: CASSLNAPGETQYF.

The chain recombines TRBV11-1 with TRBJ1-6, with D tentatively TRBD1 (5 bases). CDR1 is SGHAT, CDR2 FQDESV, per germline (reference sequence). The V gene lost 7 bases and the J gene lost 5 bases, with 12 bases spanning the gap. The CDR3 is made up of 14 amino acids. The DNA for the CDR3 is TGTGCCAGCAAGCCACGGGGGAATAATTCACCCCTCCACTTT. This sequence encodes CASKPRGNNSPLHF.

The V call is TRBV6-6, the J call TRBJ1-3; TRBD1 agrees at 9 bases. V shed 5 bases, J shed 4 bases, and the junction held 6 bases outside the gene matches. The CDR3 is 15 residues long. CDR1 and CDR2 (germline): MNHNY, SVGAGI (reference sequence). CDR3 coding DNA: TGTGCCAGCAGTCATACAGGGGGCGCGGGAAACACCATATATTTT. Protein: CASSHTGGAGNTIYF.

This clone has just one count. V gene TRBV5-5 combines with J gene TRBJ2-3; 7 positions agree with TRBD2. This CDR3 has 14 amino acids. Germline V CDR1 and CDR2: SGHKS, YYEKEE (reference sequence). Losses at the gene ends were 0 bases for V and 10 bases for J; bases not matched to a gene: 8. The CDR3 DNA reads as TGTGCCAGCAGCTTGGCAAGCGGGGTCGGCCCGCAGTATTTT. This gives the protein CASSLASGVGPQYF.

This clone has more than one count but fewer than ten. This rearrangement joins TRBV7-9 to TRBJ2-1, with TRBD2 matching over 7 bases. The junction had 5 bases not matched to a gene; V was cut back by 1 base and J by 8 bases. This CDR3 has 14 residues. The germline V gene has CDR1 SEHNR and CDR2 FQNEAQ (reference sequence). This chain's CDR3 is CASSLVAGRDEQFF. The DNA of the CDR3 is TGTGCCAGCAGCTTAGTGGCGGGGAGGGATGAGCAGTTCTTC. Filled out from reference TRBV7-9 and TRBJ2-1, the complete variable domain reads DTGVSQNPRHKITKRGQNVTFRCDPISEHNRLYWYRQTLGQGPEFLTYFQNEAQLEKSRLLSDRFSAERPKGSFSTLEIQRTEQGDSAMYLCASSLVAGRDEQFFGPGTRLTVL.

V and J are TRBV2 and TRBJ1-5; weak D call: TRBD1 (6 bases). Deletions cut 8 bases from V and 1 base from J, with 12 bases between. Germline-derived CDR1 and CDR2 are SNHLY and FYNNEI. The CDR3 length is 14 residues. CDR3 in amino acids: CASGGQPSNQPQHF. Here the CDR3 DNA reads TGTGCCAGCGGCGGACAGCCAAGCAATCAGCCCCAGCATTTT.

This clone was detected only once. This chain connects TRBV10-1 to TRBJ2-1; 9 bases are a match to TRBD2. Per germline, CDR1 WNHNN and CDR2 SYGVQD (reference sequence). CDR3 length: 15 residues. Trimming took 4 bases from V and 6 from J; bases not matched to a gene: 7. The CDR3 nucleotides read TGCGCCAGCAGTGTAAGGCTAGCGGGGACCAATGAGCAGTTCTTC. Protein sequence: CASSVRLAGTNEQFF.

The CDR3 sequence is CASSSGGFETDTQYF. The DNA for the CDR3 is TGCGCCAGCAGCTCAGGGGGGTTTGAAACAGATACGCAGTATTTT. The chain is built from TRBV10-1 and TRBJ2-3; tentatively, D is TRBD1 (7 bases). Germline values: CDR1 WNHNN, CDR2 SYGVQD (reference sequence). The length of the CDR3 is 15 residues. The ends were cut back, 6 bases at V and 3 bases at J, with 16 bases in the middle.

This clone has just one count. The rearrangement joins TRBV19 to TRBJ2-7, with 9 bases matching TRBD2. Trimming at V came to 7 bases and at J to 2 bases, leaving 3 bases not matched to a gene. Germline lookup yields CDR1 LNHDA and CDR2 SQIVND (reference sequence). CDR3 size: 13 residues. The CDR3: CASKLAGTYEQYF. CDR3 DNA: TGTGCCAGTAAGCTAGCGGGGACCTACGAGCAGTACTTC.

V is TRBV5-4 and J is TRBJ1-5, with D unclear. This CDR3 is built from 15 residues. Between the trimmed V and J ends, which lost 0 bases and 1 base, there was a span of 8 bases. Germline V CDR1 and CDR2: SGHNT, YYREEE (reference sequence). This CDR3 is CASSLVPGSNQPQHF. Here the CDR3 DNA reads TGTGCCAGCAGCTTGGTTCCGGGGAGCAATCAGCCCCAGCATTTT.

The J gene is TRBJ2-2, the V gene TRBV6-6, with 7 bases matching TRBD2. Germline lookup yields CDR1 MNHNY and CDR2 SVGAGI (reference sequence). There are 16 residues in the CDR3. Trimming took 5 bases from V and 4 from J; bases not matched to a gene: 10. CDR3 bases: TGTGCCAGCAGTAACTACCCCGGGGGGACCACCGGGGAGCTGTTTTTT. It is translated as CASSNYPGGTTGELFF.

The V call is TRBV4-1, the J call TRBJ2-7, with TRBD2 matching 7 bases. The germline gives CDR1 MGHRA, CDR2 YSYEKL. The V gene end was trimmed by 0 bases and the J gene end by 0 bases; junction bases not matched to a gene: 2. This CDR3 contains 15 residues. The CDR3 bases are TGCGCCAGCAGCCAAGAACCTAGCGGCTCCTACGAGCAGTACTTC. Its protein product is CASSQEPSGSYEQYF.